This T cell receptor beta chain stems from a study of HIV-infected patients and healthy controls. No cell fractionation was done, so the repertoire covers all unsorted peripheral blood T cells. In the case of this clonotype: Its antigen is as yet unknown.

The CDR3 length is 14 residues. Germline V CDR1 and CDR2: MRHNA, SNTAGT. V lost 6 bases and J lost 4, with 12 bases in between. Alpha and beta constant-region primers primed reverse transcription of approximately 500 ng RNA. Each of the alpha and beta chains got its own library through chain-specific third strand synthesis with indices. The cDNA received a 5' RACE adapter containing a random hexamer plus an SP2 sequencing primer site. The library had 12-nucleotide molecular identifiers formed by two random hexamers joined together. Each CDR3 protein gets one entry after TCRdb re-called the 5' RACE reads with MiXCR. The sample contains 15,000 to 20,000 distinct CDR3 sequences, approximately 9.5% of which appear only once. Study results and limitations: Slight age and sex differences between study cohorts did not explain the diversity differences.

Sequenced input: blood. This clonotype was obtained from an adult in good health. V usage is TRBV6-4 and J usage is TRBJ2-2; D possibly matches TRBD1 or TRBD2 (5 bases each). In DNA, the CDR3 is TGTGCCAGCAGCGGGGCCCCGGGCACCGGGGAGCTGTTTTTT. Translated, it gives CASSGAPGTGELFF.